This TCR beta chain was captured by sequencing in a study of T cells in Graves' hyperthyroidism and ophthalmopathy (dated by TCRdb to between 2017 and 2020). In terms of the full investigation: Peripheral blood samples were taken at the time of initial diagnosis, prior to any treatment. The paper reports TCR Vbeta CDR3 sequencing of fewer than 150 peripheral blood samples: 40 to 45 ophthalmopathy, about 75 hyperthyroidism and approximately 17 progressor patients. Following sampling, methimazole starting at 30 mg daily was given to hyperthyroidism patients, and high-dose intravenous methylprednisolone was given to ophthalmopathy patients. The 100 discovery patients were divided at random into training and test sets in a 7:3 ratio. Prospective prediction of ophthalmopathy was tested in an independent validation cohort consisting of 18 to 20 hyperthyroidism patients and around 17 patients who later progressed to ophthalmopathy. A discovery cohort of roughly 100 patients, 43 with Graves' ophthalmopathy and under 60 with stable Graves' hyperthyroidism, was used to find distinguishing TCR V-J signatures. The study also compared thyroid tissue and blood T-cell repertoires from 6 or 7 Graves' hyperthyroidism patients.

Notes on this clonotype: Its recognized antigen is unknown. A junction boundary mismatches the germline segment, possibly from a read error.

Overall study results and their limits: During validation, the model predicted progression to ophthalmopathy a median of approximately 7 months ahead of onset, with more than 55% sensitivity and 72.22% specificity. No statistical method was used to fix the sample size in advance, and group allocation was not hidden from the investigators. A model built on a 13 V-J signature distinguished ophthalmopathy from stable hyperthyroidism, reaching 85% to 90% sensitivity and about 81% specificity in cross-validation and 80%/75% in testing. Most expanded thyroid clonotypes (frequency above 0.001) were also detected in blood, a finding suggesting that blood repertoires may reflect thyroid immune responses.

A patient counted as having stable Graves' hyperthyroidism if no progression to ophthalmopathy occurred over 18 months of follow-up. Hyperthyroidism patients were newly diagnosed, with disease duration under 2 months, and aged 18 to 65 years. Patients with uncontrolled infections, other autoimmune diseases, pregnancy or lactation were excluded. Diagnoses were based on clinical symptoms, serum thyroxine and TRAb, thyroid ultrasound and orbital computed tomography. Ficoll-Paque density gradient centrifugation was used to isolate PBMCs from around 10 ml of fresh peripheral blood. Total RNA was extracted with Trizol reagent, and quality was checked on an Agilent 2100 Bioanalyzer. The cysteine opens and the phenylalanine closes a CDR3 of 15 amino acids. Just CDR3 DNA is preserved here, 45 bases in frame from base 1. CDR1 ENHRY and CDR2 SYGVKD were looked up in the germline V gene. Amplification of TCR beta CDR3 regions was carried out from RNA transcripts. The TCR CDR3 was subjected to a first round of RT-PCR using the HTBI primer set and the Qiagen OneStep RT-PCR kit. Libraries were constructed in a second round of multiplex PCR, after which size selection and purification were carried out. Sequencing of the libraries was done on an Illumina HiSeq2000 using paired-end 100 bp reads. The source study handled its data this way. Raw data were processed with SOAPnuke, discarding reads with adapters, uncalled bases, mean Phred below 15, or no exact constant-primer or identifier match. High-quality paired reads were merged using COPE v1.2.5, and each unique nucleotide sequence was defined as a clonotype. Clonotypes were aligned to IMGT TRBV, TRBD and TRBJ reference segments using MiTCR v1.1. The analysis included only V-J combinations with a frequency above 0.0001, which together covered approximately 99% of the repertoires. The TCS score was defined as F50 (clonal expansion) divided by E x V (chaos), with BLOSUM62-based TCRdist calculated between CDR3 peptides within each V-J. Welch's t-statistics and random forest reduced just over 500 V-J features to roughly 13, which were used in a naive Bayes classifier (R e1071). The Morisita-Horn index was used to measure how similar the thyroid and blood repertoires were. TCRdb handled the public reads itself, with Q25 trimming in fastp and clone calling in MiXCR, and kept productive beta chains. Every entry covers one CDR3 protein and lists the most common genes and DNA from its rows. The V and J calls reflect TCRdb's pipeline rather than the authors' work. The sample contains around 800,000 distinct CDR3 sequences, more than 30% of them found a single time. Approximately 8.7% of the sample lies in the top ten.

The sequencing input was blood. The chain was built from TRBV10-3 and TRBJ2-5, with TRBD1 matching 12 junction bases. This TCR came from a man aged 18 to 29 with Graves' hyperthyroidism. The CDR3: CASSGTGGMYETQYF. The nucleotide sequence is TGTGCCAGCAGTGGGACAGGGGGCATGTATGAGACCCAGTACTTC.